Listed here are 5 T cell receptor beta chains from one sample, sequenced in a study of T cell repertoires in ileal Crohn's disease. Noted time point: neoterminal ileum biopsy at postoperative endoscopy, about 6 months after surgery. The repertoire was sequenced with immunoSEQ multiplex PCR; TCRdb's copy has only in-frame clones and lacks some. The sample holds under 2,000 clones, around nine tenths seen once. The sequenced sample was ileal tissue. The receptors were gathered from an adult with Crohn's disease.

This chain's CDR3 is CAIQGSSGTSLGEQFF. The CDR3 coding sequence is TGTGCCATCCAGGGCTCATCCGGGACTAGCCTGGGTGAGCAGTTCTTC. V gene TRBV10-3 combines with J gene TRBJ2-1; 9 nucleotides match TRBD2. Germline assignment: CDR1 ENHRY and CDR2 SYGVKD. The J segment lost 9 bases and the V segment lost 8 bases, leaving 17 bases of the junction unmatched. The CDR3 runs 16 residues.

CDR3 DNA: TGTGCCAGCAGCTTGCGAGCGGGCTCTAATCAGCCCCAGCATTTT. Residues: CASSLRAGSNQPQHF. The V call is TRBV7-2, the J call TRBJ1-5; D gene unclear. V was pared by 3 bases and J by 4 bases, with 13 bases between. CDR1 is SGHTA, CDR2 FQGNSA, per germline. The CDR3 spans 15 residues. Supplemented by reference TRBV7-2 and TRBJ1-5, the full variable domain reads GAGVSQSPSNKVTEKGKDVELRCDPISGHTALYWYRQSLGQGLEFLIYFQGNSAPDKSGLPSDRFSAERTGGSVSTLTIQRTQQEDSAVYLCASSLRAGSNQPQHFGDGTRLSIL.

Here the CDR3 DNA reads TGTGCCAGCACGGCCTTCTATGGCTACACCTTC. It specifies CASTAFYGYTF. V is TRBV19 and J is TRBJ1-2; D is unresolved. The V gene lost 9 bases and the J gene lost 4 bases, with 9 bases spanning the gap. Germline lookup yields CDR1 LNHDA and CDR2 SQIVND (reference sequence). This CDR3 has 11 residues.

The chain's CDR3 is CASSLEGPYEQYV. In DNA form, the CDR3 reads TGTGCCAGCAGCCTAGAGGGCCCCTACGAGCAGTACGTC. The chain joins TRBV7-8 to TRBJ2-7; tentatively, D is TRBD2 (5 bases). Germline V lookup: CDR1 SGHVS, CDR2 FQNEAQ. V was clipped by 5 bases and J by 2 bases, with 10 bases between them. This CDR3 comprises 13 residues.

The CDR3 DNA sequence: TGCGCCAGCGGCGGACTAGCGGGAGGGCCCTGGGAGACCCAGTACTTC. This encodes CASGGLAGGPWETQYF. The V and J genes are TRBV5-1 and TRBJ2-5, with 15 bases fitting TRBD2. The CDR3 length is 16 residues. The germline V gene encodes CDR1 SGHRS and CDR2 YFSETQ. V lost 7 bases, J lost 5 bases, and 9 bases stayed unmatched.